The 23 T cell receptor beta chains given below trace back to one sample, sequenced in a study of blood T cell repertoires in COVID-19. Clones were read by immunoSEQ multiplex PCR, and TCRdb kept only the in-frame ones, dropping some. The sample includes 150,000 to 200,000 clones, 70% to 80% of them seen just once. What was sequenced was PBMCs or T cells enriched from blood (not recorded which). The origin of the receptors is a woman in her forties or fifties who had recovered from COVID-19.

This chain uses TRBV10-1 with TRBJ2-5; D gene uncertain. Germline CDR1 WNHNN, CDR2 SYGVQD (reference sequence). The germline V and J ends were trimmed by 1 base and 5 bases, with 5 bases remaining between them. This CDR3 region has 12 residues. The CDR3 loop reads CASSEFPETQYF. DNA of the CDR3: TGCGCCAGCAGTGAGTTCCCGGAGACCCAGTACTTC.

This clone was seen only once. The chain joins TRBV19 to TRBJ1-1; unclear D gene. CDR1 and CDR2 from the germline V gene are LNHDA and SQIVND (reference sequence). V lost 4 bases to trimming and J lost 5 bases, with 8 bases between them. The CDR3 extends over 12 amino acids. CDR3 DNA: TGTGCCAGTAGTAACCGAGGGACTGAAGCTTTCTTT. Translated, it gives CASSNRGTEAFF.

The chain employs TRBV11-2 and TRBJ2-2, with 7 bases aligning to TRBD1. CDR1 and CDR2 from the germline V gene are SGHAT and FQNNGV. V was pared by 2 bases and J by 2 bases, with 11 bases of the junction left unmatched. CDR3 size: 18 residues. The CDR3 DNA reads as TGTGCCAGCAGCTTACCTAGGGGGCTAGAGTTAAACACCGGGGAGCTGTTTTTT. It codes for CASSLPRGLELNTGELFF.

The chain uses TRBV9 and TRBJ2-3; 9 bases match TRBD2. Germline values: CDR1 SGDLS, CDR2 YYNGEE. The junction had 7 bases not matched to a gene; V was cut back by 0 bases and J by 2 bases. This CDR3 is built from 17 residues. The chain's CDR3 is CASSVAGTSSSTDTQYF. CDR3 nucleotides: TGTGCCAGCAGCGTAGCCGGGACTAGCAGCTCCACAGATACGCAGTATTTT.

This clone was seen only once. The V call is TRBV28, the J call TRBJ2-5; 8 bases are shared with TRBD1. The CDR3 loop spans 16 amino acids. Germline CDR1 is MDHEN and CDR2 is SYDVKM. The V and J ends lost 5 bases and 0 bases, in that order; junction bases with no gene match: 8. CDR3 protein: CASSPRGPGHQETQYF. DNA for the CDR3: TGTGCCAGCAGTCCCAGGGGGCCAGGGCACCAAGAGACCCAGTACTTC.

V gene TRBV7-3 combines with J gene TRBJ2-5, with 7 bases identical to TRBD1. This CDR3 contains 15 residues. Germline V gene sequence: CDR1 SGHTA, CDR2 FQGTGA. V was pared by 5 bases and J by 5 bases, with 11 bases of the junction left unmatched. CDR3 bases: TGTGCCAGCAGCCCTCAGGGAACAGGGGTGGAGACCCAGTACTTC. Encoded protein: CASSPQGTGVETQYF.

The chain carries TRBV6-6 and TRBJ1-4, with TRBD1 as a possible D gene (6 bases). V was clipped by 5 bases and J by 5 bases, with 15 bases between them. This CDR3 has 15 amino acids. Germline V gene sequence: CDR1 MNHNY, CDR2 SVGAGI (reference sequence). Written as DNA, the CDR3 is TGTGCCAGCAGTATGACCGGGACACCAAATGAAAAACTGTTTTTT. Translating gives CASSMTGTPNEKLFF.

This clone has just a few counts. The chain uses TRBV7-2 and TRBJ1-4, with unresolved D. Germline CDR1 and CDR2: SGHTA and FQGNSA. The V end was cut by 2 bases, the J end by 5 bases, with 12 bases between. There are 15 residues in the CDR3. The CDR3 spells CASSLYGVGNEKLFF. CDR3 DNA sequence: TGTGCCAGCAGCTTATACGGGGTGGGAAATGAAAAACTGTTTTTT. Full variable domain (remainder filled in from reference TRBV7-2 and TRBJ1-4): GAGVSQSPSNKVTEKGKDVELRCDPISGHTALYWYRQSLGQGLEFLIYFQGNSAPDKSGLPSDRFSAERTGGSVSTLTIQRTQQEDSAVYLCASSLYGVGNEKLFFGSGTQLSVL.

V usage is TRBV15 and J usage is TRBJ1-5; a possible D gene is TRBD1 (5 bases). V gave up 0 bases and J gave up 5 bases, with 17 bases separating them. CDR3 length equals 17 residues. Germline CDR1 reads LNHNV; CDR2 reads YYDKDF (reference sequence). For the CDR3, the DNA is TGTGCCACCAGCAGAGACATCCGGGCTCGGGGGGATCAGCCCCAGCATTTT. Protein sequence: CATSRDIRARGDQPQHF.

V and J are TRBV9 and TRBJ2-1; no clear D gene. From germline, CDR1 is SGDLS and CDR2 YYNGEE. This CDR3 is 16 amino acids long. V shed 4 bases and J shed 0 bases, with 14 bases lying between them. This CDR3 is CASSPRSQGSYNEQFF. The CDR3, as DNA: TGTGCCAGCAGCCCCAGGTCCCAAGGCTCCTACAATGAGCAGTTCTTC. The full variable domain, rest sourced from reference TRBV9 and TRBJ2-1, is DSGVTQTPKHLITATGQRVTLRCSPRSGDLSVYWYQQSLDQGLQFLIQYYNGEERAKGNILERFSAQQFPDLHSELNLSSLELGDSALYFCASSPRSQGSYNEQFFGPGTRLTVL.

The V and J genes are TRBV2 and TRBJ1-4; 8 bases line up with TRBD1. The CDR3 has 18 amino acids. Trimming took 6 bases from V and 0 from J; bases not matched to a gene: 12. The germline gives CDR1 SNHLY, CDR2 FYNNEI. CDR3 sequence reads: CASSTSLGQATTNEKLFF. CDR3 nucleotide sequence: TGTGCCAGCAGCACTTCCCTGGGACAGGCGACAACTAATGAAAAACTGTTTTTT.

The V and J genes are TRBV2 and TRBJ2-2; the match to TRBD2 covers 8 bases. CDR3 length: 16 residues. CDR1 and CDR2 from the germline V gene are SNHLY and FYNNEI. V lost 8 bases and J lost 6; bases outside the gene matches: 14. CDR3 protein: CASRLAGGSPPGELFF. DNA of the CDR3: TGTGCCAGCCGCTTGGCGGGAGGAAGCCCCCCCGGGGAGCTGTTTTTT.

V gene TRBV19 combines with J gene TRBJ2-3, with TRBD1 as a possible D gene (5 bases). The CDR3 covers 14 residues. Germline lookup yields CDR1 LNHDA and CDR2 SQIVND (reference sequence). The V gene lost 6 bases and the J gene lost 0 bases, with 10 bases spanning the gap. The CDR3 spells CASRPTGSTDTQYF. CDR3 sequence (DNA): TGTGCCAGTAGGCCCACAGGAAGCACAGATACGCAGTATTTT.

The V gene is TRBV9, the J gene TRBJ2-3, with TRBD2 identical over 11 bases. Germline V lookup: CDR1 SGDLS, CDR2 YYNGEE. The V gene end was trimmed by 5 bases and the J gene end by 5 bases; junction bases not matched to a gene: 10. This CDR3 spans 16 amino acids. Here the CDR3 DNA reads TGTGCCAGCAGTCTTAGCGGGAGGGCCGGGGGAGATACGCAGTATTTT. This gives the protein CASSLSGRAGGDTQYF.

This rearrangement joins TRBV18 to TRBJ1-2; perhaps TRBD1 as D (6 bases). V dropped 2 bases and J dropped 7 bases, with 14 bases sitting between them. Germline assignment: CDR1 KGHSH and CDR2 LQKENI. CDR3 length: 14 amino acids. CDR3 residues: CASSPGPRGSGYTF. The DNA for the CDR3 is TGTGCCAGCTCACCAGGGCCCAGGGGTAGTGGCTACACCTTC.

The chain employs TRBV5-4 and TRBJ2-5; 7 bases map to TRBD1. CDR1 is SGHNT, CDR2 YYREEE, per germline (reference sequence). The CDR3 spans 14 residues. V gave up 4 bases and J gave up 4 bases; unmatched junction bases: 7. CDR3 region: CASSRQSGGETQYF. The DNA of the CDR3 is TGTGCCAGCAGCCGACAGTCAGGGGGAGAGACCCAGTACTTC.

The chain has TRBV2 and TRBJ1-2; 8 bases align to TRBD1. This CDR3 has 12 residues. Trimming took 8 bases from V and 5 from J; bases not matched to a gene: 4. From germline, CDR1 is SNHLY and CDR2 FYNNEI. This chain's CDR3 is CASGTGGYGYTF. The CDR3 DNA follows: TGTGCCAGCGGTACAGGGGGATATGGCTACACCTTC. Together with reference TRBV2 and TRBJ1-2, the CDR3 gives the full variable domain: EPEVTQTPSHQVTQMGQEVILRCVPISNHLYFYWYRQILGQKVEFLVSFYNNEISEKSEIFDDQFSVERPDGSNFTLKIRSTKLEDSAMYFCASGTGGYGYTFGSGTRLTVV.

This clone was seen at least ten times. The genes are TRBV9 and TRBJ2-6; tentatively, D is TRBD1 (6 bases). CDR1 is SGDLS, CDR2 YYNGEE, per germline. The CDR3 runs to 18 residues. V lost 3 bases to trimming and J lost 1 base, with 17 bases between them. CDR3 protein: CASSEPKQGKSGANVLTF. The CDR3, as DNA: TGTGCCAGCAGCGAGCCCAAACAGGGTAAATCTGGGGCCAACGTCCTGACTTTC.

V and J are TRBV28 and TRBJ2-7; 7 nucleotides agree with TRBD2. Germline CDR1 is MDHEN and CDR2 is SYDVKM. The CDR3 consists of 15 residues. Trimming at V came to 3 bases and at J to 2 bases, leaving 7 bases not matched to a gene. CDR3 nucleotide sequence: TGTGCCAGCAGTTTTGTCGGGAGGAGGCCCTACGAGCAGTACTTC. Its protein is CASSFVGRRPYEQYF.

The chain links TRBV15 to TRBJ2-2; weak D call: TRBD2 (7 bases). Trimming took off 6 bases at V and 8 bases at J, with 16 bases between the two ends. Germline V gene lookup returns CDR1 LNHNV and CDR2 YYDKDF (reference sequence). CDR3 size: 14 residues. The CDR3 nucleotides are TGTGCCACCAGTAGGGGGGGGGCGGCAGGGGAGCTGTTTTTT. This codes for CATSRGGAAGELFF.

The CDR3 DNA reads TGCGCCAGCAGCTCCAACAGTGCAACTAATGAAAAACTGTTTTTT. This codes for CASSSNSATNEKLFF. The rearrangement joins TRBV5-1 to TRBJ1-4; no clear D gene. The CDR3 loop spans 15 amino acids. Germline-derived CDR1 and CDR2 are SGHRS and YFSETQ. The V end was cut by 3 bases, the J end by 0 bases, with 9 bases between.

In its sample, this clone was seen once. The chain combines TRBV6-5 with TRBJ2-1, with 8 bases fitting TRBD1. This CDR3 has 15 amino acids. V was clipped by 5 bases and J by 12 bases; unmatched bases: 15. CDR1 and CDR2 (germline): MNHEY, SVGAGI. The CDR3 sequence: CASSTLQGGRMVQFF. CDR3 bases: TGTGCCAGCAGTACCCTACAGGGGGGTAGGATGGTGCAGTTCTTC.

A few counts support this clone. This sequence joins TRBV19 and TRBJ1-2; TRBD1 agrees at 9 bases. The CDR3 runs to 14 residues. Germline V gene data show CDR1 as LNHDA and CDR2 as SQIVND (reference sequence). Trimming at V came to 10 bases and at J to 8 bases, leaving 14 bases not matched to a gene. This chain's CDR3 is CATYSGRDREGYTF. The DNA of the CDR3 is TGTGCCACCTACTCTGGACGGGACAGGGAAGGCTACACCTTC.